This T cell receptor (beta chain) was sequenced for a study of cytomegalovirus exposure and HLA in healthy donors. 13 Jbeta primers and 60 Vbeta primers were used for the PCR. Clones were sequenced by immunoSEQ multiplex PCR, and TCRdb holds only the in-frame ones, with some missing. The repertoire consists of under 250,000 clones, with 75% to 85% occurring once and the leading ten covering about 7.3%. General study results and limits: The number of N-insertions in an Asian-associated ancestry cluster was reportedly below the approximately 700-donor mean in a later analysis.

Points on this clone: Antigen specificity is unknown.

The CDR3 spans 14 residues. With 0 bases removed from V and 5 bases from J, the gap between germline ends came to 8 bases. Per the germline V gene, CDR1 is SGHAT and CDR2 is FQNNGV. The sample consisted of PBMCs. This chain uses TRBV11-2 with TRBJ1-5; a weak D match, TRBD1 (5 bases). This TCR derives from a woman in her fifties or sixties in good health and CMV-seropositive. In nucleotides, the CDR3 is TGTGCCAGCAGCTTAGATCCGGGGGATCAGCCCCAGCATTTT. It translates to CASSLDPGDQPQHF.